The 17 T cell receptor beta chains below come from one sample, sequenced in a study of blood T cell repertoires in COVID-19. Generated by immunoSEQ multiplex PCR, the TCRdb table keeps only in-frame clones and is missing some. The sample has 200,000 to 300,000 clones; 85% to 90% are singletons. Sequencing was done on a sample of peripheral blood. The receptors stem from a woman aged 40-49 years with acute or convalescent COVID-19.

This chain connects TRBV27 to TRBJ1-2, with TRBD1 matching over 11 bases. The CDR3 runs 13 residues. The germline gives CDR1 MNHEY, CDR2 SMNVEV (reference sequence). The J segment lost 6 bases and the V segment lost 6 bases, leaving 3 bases of the junction unmatched. CDR3: CASRWTGGDGYTF. CDR3 sequence (DNA): TGTGCCAGCAGGTGGACAGGGGGCGATGGCTACACCTTC.

The V and J genes are TRBV27 and TRBJ2-7, with 7 bases that match TRBD2. Germline CDR1 is MNHEY and CDR2 is SMNVEV (reference sequence). V lost 4 bases to trimming and J lost 4 bases; unmatched junction nucleotides: 4. The CDR3 sequence is 13 residues long. The CDR3 loop reads CASSWGEGYEQYV. The CDR3 bases are TGTGCCAGCAGTTGGGGGGAGGGATACGAGCAGTACGTC.

The sample holds one count of this clone. The V and J genes are TRBV5-6 and TRBJ1-2; weak D call: TRBD1 (6 bases). V lost 0 bases, J lost 6 bases, and 18 bases lay in between. Germline V gene lookup returns CDR1 SGHDT and CDR2 YYEEEE. The CDR3 length is 16 residues. This chain's CDR3 is CASSLGIPGGLDGYTF. For the CDR3, the DNA is TGTGCCAGCAGCTTGGGCATCCCCGGGGGGCTAGATGGCTACACCTTC.

The V and J genes are TRBV5-4 and TRBJ2-5; 9 bases are shared with TRBD2. Germline trimming cut 0 bases from V and 5 bases from J; bases unmatched to any gene: 5. Germline V CDR1 and CDR2: SGHNT, YYREEE (reference sequence). There are 15 residues in the CDR3. CDR3 loop: CASSLASGGRETQYF. DNA of the CDR3: TGTGCCAGCAGCTTGGCCAGCGGGGGGCGGGAGACCCAGTACTTC.

The sample holds one count of this clone. The V and J genes are TRBV3-1 (or the pseudogene TRBV3-2) and TRBJ1-1; TRBD1 might be the D (5 bases). The CDR3 consists of 13 residues. CDR1 and CDR2 from the germline V gene are LGHDT and YNNKEL (reference sequence). The germline V and J ends were trimmed by 10 bases and 1 base, with 13 bases remaining between them. The CDR3: CATSTDSNTEAFF. The CDR3 nucleotides read TGTGCCACTTCGACAGACTCGAACACTGAAGCTTTCTTT.

This rearrangement joins TRBV11-2 to TRBJ1-1, with D unresolved. The V gene's germline CDR1 is SGHAT and CDR2 FQNNGV. The CDR3 totals 15 residues. V was clipped by 3 bases and J by 0 bases, with 11 bases between them. As DNA, the CDR3 is TGTGCCAGCAGCTTCCGGCGGACTATGAACACTGAAGCTTTCTTT. Protein product: CASSFRRTMNTEAFF. The variable domain in full, completed from reference TRBV11-2 and TRBJ1-1, reads EAGVAQSPRYKIIEKRQSVAFWCNPISGHATLYWYQQILGQGPKLLIQFQNNGVVDDSQLPKDRFSAERLKGVDSTLKIQPAKLEDSAVYLCASSFRRTMNTEAFFGQGTRLTVV.

The rearrangement links TRBV19 to TRBJ2-5, with TRBD1 as a possible D gene (6 bases). CDR1 is LNHDA and CDR2 is SQIVND in the germline V gene (reference sequence). This CDR3 has 13 amino acids. The V and J ends lost 6 bases and 5 bases respectively, with 13 bases between them. CDR3 residues: CASRLTGGETQYF. In DNA form, the CDR3 reads TGTGCCAGTAGGCTGACAGGTGGGGAGACCCAGTACTTC. The full variable domain, its missing parts supplied by reference TRBV19 and TRBJ2-5, is DGGITQSPKYLFRKEGQNVTLSCEQNLNHDAMYWYRQDPGQGLRLIYYSQIVNDFQKGDIAEGYSVSREKKESFPLTVTSAQKNPTAFYLCASRLTGGETQYFGPGTRLLVL.

The chain couples TRBV3-1 (or the pseudogene TRBV3-2) to TRBJ1-2; a weak D match, TRBD1 (5 bases). Trimming took 8 bases from V and 4 from J, leaving 14 bases between them. This CDR3 is built from 13 residues. Germline CDR1 LGHDT, CDR2 YNNKEL (reference sequence). The CDR3 nucleotides are TGTGCCAGCCATGGGGGGGGGTCCTATGGCTACACCTTC. Its protein is CASHGGGSYGYTF.

The chain links TRBV5-1 to TRBJ2-1; 11 bases match TRBD2. V was pared by 5 bases and J by 4 bases, with 8 bases of the junction left unmatched. Looked up from germline, CDR1 is SGHRS and CDR2 is YFSETQ. The CDR3 runs to 16 residues. The CDR3 DNA reads TGCGCCAGCAGGCCCCCGGGACTAGCGGAATACAATGAGCAGTTCTTC. Its translation: CASRPPGLAEYNEQFF. Based on the CDR3 plus reference TRBV5-1 and TRBJ2-1, the full variable domain is KAGVTQTPRYLIKTRGQQVTLSCSPISGHRSVSWYQQTPGQGLQFLFEYFSETQRNKGNFPGRFSGRQFSNSRSEMNVSTLELGDSALYLCASRPPGLAEYNEQFFGPGTRLTVL.

The CDR3 DNA reads TGTGCCAGCAGACAGCGGGTCGGCACAGATACGCAGTATTTT. It is translated as CASRQRVGTDTQYF. This chain uses TRBV2 with TRBJ2-3, with D perhaps TRBD2 (6 bases). CDR1 is SNHLY, CDR2 FYNNEI, per germline. The CDR3 covers 14 residues. The ends were cut back, 6 bases at V and 1 base at J, with 11 bases in the middle.

The chain is built from TRBV15 and TRBJ2-1, with TRBD2 as a possible D gene (6 bases). The CDR3 contains 17 residues. V gave up 7 bases and J gave up 8 bases, with 27 bases separating them. Germline CDR1 LNHNV, CDR2 YYDKDF (reference sequence). Here the CDR3 DNA reads TGTGCCACCAAGGATCTTCTGGCGGGGACCGTTGGTGATGAGCAGTTCTTC. As protein: CATKDLLAGTVGDEQFF.

The CDR3 here is CASSARVTQYF. The CDR3 DNA reads TGTGCCAGCAGTGCCAGGGTGACCCAGTACTTC. This chain uses TRBV6-6 with TRBJ2-5; D possibly corresponds to TRBD1 (5 bases). There are 11 residues in the CDR3. V was trimmed by 5 bases and J by 7 bases, leaving 8 bases between them. Per germline, CDR1 MNHNY and CDR2 SVGAGI (reference sequence).

V usage is TRBV19 and J usage is TRBJ1-5, with 7 bases that match TRBD1. V lost 11 bases and J lost 2; bases outside the gene matches: 12. Germline lookup yields CDR1 LNHDA and CDR2 SQIVND (reference sequence). This CDR3 is 15 amino acids long. The CDR3 here is CACQVGGTGNQPQHF. In DNA form, the CDR3 reads TGTGCCTGTCAAGTAGGGGGCACGGGCAATCAGCCCCAGCATTTT.

The genes are TRBV9 and TRBJ1-1; the D gene is possibly TRBD1 (5 bases). Germline lookup yields CDR1 SGDLS and CDR2 YYNGEE. Trimming cost V 2 bases and J 1 base, with 12 bases left between them. This CDR3 has 15 amino acids. Here the CDR3 reads CASSVGGTGNTEAFF. Here the CDR3 DNA reads TGTGCCAGCAGCGTTGGAGGGACGGGGAACACTGAAGCTTTCTTT.

The CDR3 here is CASSLVGGRITDTQYF. In DNA form, the CDR3 reads TGCGCCAGCAGCTTGGTGGGGGGGCGAATCACAGATACGCAGTATTTT. This chain joins TRBV5-1 and TRBJ2-3, with D tentatively TRBD2 (7 bases). The CDR3 length is 16 residues. V lost 0 bases and J lost 2, with 13 bases in between. Germline V gene lookup returns CDR1 SGHRS and CDR2 YFSETQ.

The rearrangement joins TRBV2 to TRBJ2-1, with TRBD2 as a possible D gene (6 bases). Trimming removed 6 bases from V and 5 bases from J, with 17 bases in between. Per germline, CDR1 SNHLY and CDR2 FYNNEI. This CDR3 has 15 amino acids. The CDR3 DNA reads TGTGCCAGCAGCGGTGGGCGGGGCGAGCACAATGAGCAGTTCTTC. Amino acids: CASSGGRGEHNEQFF.

The V gene is TRBV14, the J gene TRBJ1-2, with 8 bases matching TRBD1. This CDR3 region has 16 residues. The germline V gene has CDR1 SGHDN and CDR2 FVKESK. The junction had 11 bases not matched to a gene; V was cut back by 3 bases and J by 5 bases. Here the CDR3 DNA reads TGTGCCAGCAGCCACCCGGACAGGGACACGCTTTATGGCTACACCTTC. Encoded protein: CASSHPDRDTLYGYTF.